Listed below are T cell receptor beta chains from one sample, sequenced in a study of blood T cells in healthy people across ages. A single record per CDR3 protein comes from TCRdb applying MiXCR to the 5' RACE reads. The profile shows about 1.6 million distinct CDR3 sequences, roughly 32% of them singletons. Material for sequencing was blood. These receptors all stem from a woman aged 30 to 39 in good health. Each CDR3 is given with its conserved first and last residue. Fields, in order: D gene, clone size, J gene, V gene, CDR3 DNA, CDR3 protein. The D gene is left open where the match is weak. The size of a clone is reported for some rows only, either as once, few or many, or as a class for expanded clones.

TRBD2,many,TRBJ2-5,TRBV7-8,TGTGCCAGCAGCTTAGGTGGCGGGGGGTACCAAGAGACCCAGTACTTC,CASSLGGGGYQETQYF
-,few,TRBJ1-5,TRBV10-3,TGTGCCATCAGTGGTCAGCTCAATAGCAATCAGCCCCAGCATTTT,CAISGQLNSNQPQHF
-,-,TRBJ2-7,TRBV7-8,TGTGCCAGCAGCTTAGCACAGTTGTACGAGCAGTACTTC,CASSLAQLYEQYF
-,few,TRBJ1-2,TRBV5-1,TGCGCCAGCAAGGGCACGGGTGACTATGGCTACACCTTC,CASKGTGDYGYTF
-,-,TRBJ2-7,TRBV3-1,TGTGCCGGCAGCCATGGGACCTCGCCCCACGAGCAGTACTTC,CAGSHGTSPHEQYF
TRBD1,few,TRBJ2-1,TRBV7-3,TGTGCCAGCAGCTTAGGACAGGCTACCTACAATGAGCAGTTCTTC,CASSLGQATYNEQFF
-,few,TRBJ2-3,TRBV4-1,TGCGCCAGCAGCCAAGAGGACCCGGGGACTGCCTTCACAGATACGCAGTATTTT,CASSQEDPGTAFTDTQYF
-,once,TRBJ1-5,TRBV19,TGTGCCAGTAGTACCGTTAGGGGCAATCAGCCTCAGCATTTT,CASSTVRGNQPQHF
-,-,TRBJ2-6,TRBV10-3,TGTGCCATCGGAGGGACGACGGGGGCCAACGTCCTGACTTTC,CAIGGTTGANVLTF
-,few,TRBJ2-3,TRBV20-1,TGCAGTGCTAGAGTCGCGGGATGGGATACGCAGTATTTT,CSARVAGWDTQYF
TRBD2,few,TRBJ2-1,TRBV12-3/TRBV12-4,TGTGCCAGCAGTTCTAGCGGGGGGTACAACAATGAGCAGTTCTTC,CASSSSGGYNNEQFF
TRBD1,-,TRBJ2-5,TRBV5-6,TGTGCCAGCAGCTCCGACAGGGTTGGCGAGACCCAGTACTTC,CASSSDRVGETQYF
-,-,TRBJ2-1,TRBV12-3/TRBV12-4,TGTGCCAGCAGGCCGGGCGCCCGCAATGGGCAGTTCTTC,CASRPGARNGQFF
-,-,TRBJ1-5,TRBV6-6,TGTGCCATCACCACGGGGGAGATCAGCAATCAGCCCCAGCATTTT,CAITTGEISNQPQHF
-,-,TRBJ2-3,TRBV2,TGTGCCAGCATCGAGGGCATTAGTCCCGAAACGCAGTATTTT,CASIEGISPETQYF
-,many,TRBJ1-5,TRBV5-1,TGCGCCAGCAGCTTGGCCCCCGATCAGCCCCAGCATTTT,CASSLAPDQPQHF
-,-,TRBJ1-2,TRBV9,TGTGCCAGCAGCCTACAGGGTGGTCCGAAGGGCTACACCTTC,CASSLQGGPKGYTF
-,few,TRBJ1-6,TRBV28,TGTGCCAGCAGTTCCCGGACATACAATTCACCCCTCCACTTT,CASSSRTYNSPLHF
-,-,TRBJ2-7,TRBV20-1,TGCAGTGCTGGACCGGGGCCCTACGAGCAGTACTTC,CSAGPGPYEQYF
TRBD2,few,TRBJ2-1,TRBV20-1,TGCAGTGCTAGAGGACTAGCGGGGGGAACACTCTCCTACAATGAGCAGTTCTTC,CSARGLAGGTLSYNEQFF
-,-,TRBJ1-4,TRBV5-1,TGCGCCAGCAGCTCCCGGGAATCTGAAAAACTGTTTTTT,CASSSRESEKLFF
-,few,TRBJ2-2,TRBV20-1,TGCAGCATTAACACGGACACCGGGGAGCTGTTTTTT,CSINTDTGELFF
-,-,TRBJ1-2,TRBV4-1,TGCGCCAGCAGCCAAGATAGCGGACCCGGTGGCTACACCTTC,CASSQDSGPGGYTF
-,few,TRBJ2-7,TRBV3-1,TGTGCCAGCAGCCGTTTGAGACACGCACAATCCAGGGCTTACGAGCAGTACTTC,CASSRLRHAQSRAYEQYF
-,few,TRBJ2-2,TRBV4-2,TGTGCCAGCAGCCCCCCTAGGGCGGGCGGGGAGCTGTTTTTT,CASSPPRAGGELFF
-,-,TRBJ2-3,TRBV15,TGTGCCACCAGCAGAGTTAGCACAGATACGCAGTATTTT,CATSRVSTDTQYF
-,-,TRBJ2-6,TRBV5-1,TGCGCCAGCAGCTTGGCCGAAAAAGGGGAGTCTGGGGCCAACGTCCTGACTTTC,CASSLAEKGESGANVLTF
-,few,TRBJ2-1,TRBV7-2,TGTGCCAGTAGTCAGCGTGAGCAGTTCTTC,CASSQREQFF
TRBD2,few,TRBJ2-5,TRBV12-3/TRBV12-4,TGTGCCAGCAGCAAACTAGCGGGGCCCCAAGAGACCCAGTACTTC,CASSKLAGPQETQYF
TRBD2,-,TRBJ2-2,TRBV7-8,TGTGCCAGCAGCTTAAATCTAGCGGGGGTCCCCGGGGAGCTGTTTTTT,CASSLNLAGVPGELFF
-,-,TRBJ2-3,TRBV20-1,TGCAGTGCTGGCCACGCCTACCGCACAGATACGCAGTATTTT,CSAGHAYRTDTQYF
-,-,TRBJ1-4,TRBV2,TGTGCCAGCTTGGGACGGTCTAATGAAAAACCGTTTTTT,CASLGRSNEKPFF
TRBD1,many,TRBJ2-7,TRBV5-1,TGCGCCAGCAGCTTGACGGCGACAGGGAACGAGCAGTACTTC,CASSLTATGNEQYF
-,few,TRBJ1-5,TRBV12-3/TRBV12-4,TGTGCCAGCAGTGCCCCACCGGGACCTCCGGGTCAGCCCCAGCATTTT,CASSAPPGPPGQPQHF
TRBD1,few,TRBJ1-1,TRBV29-1,TGCAGCGCTAACCCCGGGACAGCGAACACTGAAGCTTTCTTT,CSANPGTANTEAFF
-,-,TRBJ2-3,TRBV5-1,TGCGCCAGCAGGAAGCGGAGGGGGGGCACAGATACGCAGTATTTT,CASRKRRGGTDTQYF
-,-,TRBJ2-7,TRBV7-9,TGTGCCAGCAGCCCTACAACTAGGTGGGCGGACGAGCAGTACTTC,CASSPTTRWADEQYF
-,-,TRBJ2-7,TRBV12-3/TRBV12-4,TGTGCCAGCAGATGGAGGGGGAGGTACGAGCAGTACTTC,CASRWRGRYEQYF
TRBD2,-,TRBJ2-3,TRBV9,TGTGCCAGCAGCCAACCCAGCGGGGGGGCCACAGATACGCAGTATTTT,CASSQPSGGATDTQYF
-,-,TRBJ2-3,TRBV27,TGTGCCAGCGTAAAGGCAGATACGCAGTATTTT,CASVKADTQYF
TRBD2,few,TRBJ2-5,TRBV5-1,TGCGCCAGCAGCTCCGGGACTAGCCCAGAGACCCAGTACTTC,CASSSGTSPETQYF
TRBD1,-,TRBJ2-4,TRBV9,TGTGCCAGCAGCTCAACCTCGGGACAGGGTACTAAACGAGCCATTCAGTACTTC,CASSSTSGQGTKRAIQYF